Below are 26 T cell receptor beta chains sequenced from a single sample in a study of blood T cell repertoires in COVID-19. The table came from immunoSEQ multiplex PCR; TCRdb's copy has only in-frame clones and leaves some out. The sample holds about 160,000 clones, approximately 90% seen once. Specimen: peripheral blood. These receptors came from a man aged 25-45 years with COVID-19, enrolled during active disease.

This chain uses TRBV15 with TRBJ1-5, with D possibly TRBD1 on 6 matching bases. Germline V CDR1 and CDR2: LNHNV, YYDKDF (reference sequence). The CDR3 totals 15 residues. With 1 base removed from V and 1 base from J, the gap between germline ends came to 8 bases. The CDR3 loop is CATSRVTGSNQPQHF. The CDR3 region has the DNA TGTGCCACCAGCAGAGTTACAGGGAGCAATCAGCCCCAGCATTTT.

The genes are TRBV6-6 and TRBJ2-6; D is perhaps TRBD1 (5 bases). The CDR3 loop spans 15 amino acids. Germline V gives CDR1 MNHNY, CDR2 SVGAGI (reference sequence). Trimming left V 6 bases short and J 0 bases short, with 9 bases between. The CDR3 nucleotides read TGTGCCAGCAGCCTCGACAGCTCTGGGGCCAACGTCCTGACTTTC. The encoded protein is CASSLDSSGANVLTF.

This chain links TRBV6-4 with TRBJ1-5; TRBD1 is a possible D gene (6 bases). Per germline, CDR1 MRHNA and CDR2 SNTAGT. This CDR3 spans 14 amino acids. Trimming removed 8 bases from V and 8 bases from J, with 19 bases in between. The CDR3 loop reads CASRTGPSTEPQHF. The CDR3 DNA sequence: TGTGCCAGCCGAACAGGGCCTTCGACGGAGCCCCAGCATTTT.

The chain joins TRBV18 to TRBJ1-3; 7 bases fit TRBD1. The CDR3 is made up of 15 amino acids. Germline-derived CDR1 and CDR2 are KGHSH and LQKENI. Trimming took 6 bases from V and 5 from J; bases not matched to a gene: 10. CDR3 nucleotide sequence: TGTGCCAGCTCTTTCGAGACAGGGACAAGAAACACCATATATTTT. It yields the protein CASSFETGTRNTIYF.

The genes are TRBV11-3 and TRBJ2-1; no clear D. The CDR3 has 14 amino acids. Germline CDR1 reads SGHNT; CDR2 reads YENEEA. V lost 5 bases and J 4 bases, leaving 12 bases between the germline ends. CDR3 DNA: TGTGCCAGCAGCCACAAATATCCGTACAATGAGCAGTTCTTC. Encoded protein: CASSHKYPYNEQFF.

The rearrangement uses TRBV7-2 and TRBJ1-1; no definite D call. The CDR3 totals 16 residues. The V gene lost 2 bases and the J gene lost 1 base, with 14 bases spanning the gap. Germline V gene lookup returns CDR1 SGHTA and CDR2 FQGNSA. CDR3 in DNA: TGTGCCAGCAGCTTAAAACGAGTAGTCGGGAACACTGAAGCTTTCTTT. Its translation: CASSLKRVVGNTEAFF.

The chain couples TRBV18 to TRBJ2-3; 8 nucleotides match TRBD1. V was clipped by 2 bases and J by 10 bases; unmatched bases: 8. This CDR3 spans 14 amino acids. Germline-derived CDR1 and CDR2 are KGHSH and LQKENI. The CDR3 protein is CASSPADREDAQYF. The CDR3 DNA reads TGTGCCAGCTCACCAGCGGACAGGGAGGATGCGCAGTATTTT.

The chain combines TRBV28 with TRBJ1-3; a possible D gene is TRBD1 (6 bases). The germline V gene has CDR1 MDHEN and CDR2 SYDVKM. Deletions cut 6 bases from V and 0 bases from J, with 15 bases between. This CDR3 has 16 residues. The CDR3 bases are TGTGCCAGCAGCCCAATCGACAGGATCTCTGGAAACACCATATATTTT. It translates to CASSPIDRISGNTIYF.

The V gene is TRBV4-3, the J gene TRBJ1-4, with D possibly being TRBD1 (6 bases). Trimming removed 0 bases at V and 8 bases at J, with 16 bases between. The CDR3 is 16 amino acids. Germline lookup yields CDR1 LGHNA and CDR2 YSLEER. DNA for the CDR3: TGCGCCAGCAGCCAAGAATTGAGGGGGTTGCGCGAAAAACTGTTTTTT. It specifies CASSQELRGLREKLFF.

The V and J genes are TRBV7-9 and TRBJ1-1, with D possibly being TRBD1 (6 bases). This CDR3 has 14 residues. Germline CDR1 SEHNR, CDR2 FQNEAQ (reference sequence). The V end was cut by 6 bases, the J end by 0 bases, with 11 bases between. CDR3 residues: CASRAGALNTEAFF. The CDR3 bases are TGTGCCAGCAGGGCAGGGGCCCTGAACACTGAAGCTTTCTTT.

The V call is TRBV29-1, the J call TRBJ2-3, with 13 nucleotides matching TRBD2. Per the germline V gene, CDR1 is SQVTM and CDR2 is ANQGSEA. The J segment lost 3 bases and the V segment lost 3 bases, leaving 15 bases of the junction unmatched. This CDR3 contains 19 residues. CDR3 coding DNA: TGCAGCGTTGATGGGACTAGCGGGGAAACCCCGAGCGGGACAGATACGCAGTATTTT. Protein sequence: CSVDGTSGETPSGTDTQYF.

This clone was recorded once. The genes are TRBV19 and TRBJ2-7, with 7 bases that match TRBD1. CDR3 length: 13 amino acids. Germline CDR1 is LNHDA and CDR2 is SQIVND (reference sequence). Trimming removed 4 bases from V and 4 bases from J; junction bases left unmatched: 4. The CDR3 loop is CASSTGTVYEQYF. In nucleotides, the CDR3 is TGTGCCAGTAGTACCGGGACAGTGTACGAGCAGTACTTC.

The CDR3 here is CASSYKTGTEQYF. In nucleotides, the CDR3 is TGTGCCAGCAGTTACAAGACAGGGACCGAGCAGTACTTC. The chain combines TRBV6-5 with TRBJ2-7; TRBD1 aligns across 7 bases. The CDR3 totals 13 residues. Per germline, CDR1 MNHEY and CDR2 SVGAGI. V was pared by 2 bases and J by 6 bases, with 4 bases of the junction left unmatched.

This chain connects TRBV5-1 to TRBJ2-2, with 7 nucleotides matching TRBD2. This CDR3 has 15 residues. J was trimmed by 0 bases and V by 2 bases; bases with no gene match: 1. CDR1 and CDR2 from the germline V gene are SGHRS and YFSETQ. CDR3 in DNA: TGCGCCAGCAGCTTAGCGGGGACGAACACCGGGGAGCTGTTTTTT. Protein: CASSLAGTNTGELFF.

V gene TRBV11-2 combines with J gene TRBJ1-5, with a tentative D call TRBD1 (6 bases). This CDR3 comprises 15 residues. CDR1 and CDR2 (germline): SGHAT, FQNNGV. Trimming removed 0 bases from V and 4 bases from J, with 10 bases in between. CDR3 protein: CASSLETGPNQPQHF. In nucleotides, the CDR3 is TGTGCCAGCAGCTTAGAGACAGGCCCTAATCAGCCCCAGCATTTT.

This chain joins TRBV7-2 and TRBJ1-4; TRBD1 is a possible D gene (6 bases). The CDR3 consists of 13 residues. Trimming stripped 5 bases from V and 6 bases from J, with 10 bases between. CDR1 and CDR2 (germline): SGHTA, FQGNSA. CDR3 DNA sequence: TGTGCCAGCAGCCAAAACAGGGATGAAAAACTGTTTTTT. Translation gives CASSQNRDEKLFF.

The CDR3, as DNA: TGTGCCAGTAGCGGGACAGGGGTTTGGTACACTGAAGCTTTCTTT. Translating it yields CASSGTGVWYTEAFF. The V and J genes are TRBV19 and TRBJ1-1; 10 nucleotides line up with TRBD1. Germline CDR1 reads LNHDA; CDR2 reads SQIVND (reference sequence). This CDR3 has 15 amino acids. J gave up 3 bases and V 6 bases, and 7 bases lay outside the gene matches.

The chain carries TRBV3-1 (or the pseudogene TRBV3-2) and TRBJ2-4, with 15 bases lining up with TRBD2. The CDR3 runs 22 residues. Germline V gene data show CDR1 as LGHDT and CDR2 as YNNKEL (reference sequence). Losses at the gene ends were 8 bases for V and 5 bases for J; bases not matched to a gene: 25. CDR3 sequence reads: CASGNEGDRPGLAGGRENIQYF. CDR3 bases: TGTGCCAGCGGAAATGAGGGGGACAGACCGGGACTAGCGGGAGGAAGAGAAAACATTCAGTACTTC.

In this sample, this clone turned up a few times. The rearrangement uses TRBV5-4 and TRBJ2-7, with D tentatively TRBD2 (6 bases). V lost 5 bases and J 5 bases, leaving 14 bases between the germline ends. There are 13 residues in the CDR3. CDR1 is SGHNT, CDR2 YYREEE, per germline (reference sequence). The CDR3 reads CASRREVGDEQYF. The CDR3 bases are TGTGCCAGCAGGAGGGAGGTGGGAGACGAGCAGTACTTC.

The rearrangement uses TRBV7-9 and TRBJ1-3, with D possibly TRBD1 on 5 matching bases. Germline V gene sequence: CDR1 SEHNR, CDR2 FQNEAQ (reference sequence). Trimming took off 7 bases at V and 8 bases at J, with 21 bases between the two ends. The CDR3 extends over 15 amino acids. For the CDR3, the DNA is TGTGCCAGCACCCAGGAGGGACGGGGCGGGGACACCATATATTTT. It specifies CASTQEGRGGDTIYF.

J is TRBJ2-2 and V is TRBV6-2 or TRBV6-3, with D perhaps matching TRBD2 (5 bases). V was trimmed by 4 bases and J by 4 bases, leaving 19 bases between them. Germline CDR1 and CDR2: MNHEY and SVGEGT. This CDR3 spans 17 amino acids. The CDR3 here is CASSWARGTFSTGELFF. The CDR3 nucleotides are TGTGCCAGCAGTTGGGCCCGGGGAACCTTTAGCACCGGGGAGCTGTTTTTT.

The V and J genes are TRBV2 and TRBJ2-7; 7 bases are a match to TRBD2. J was trimmed by 0 bases and V by 3 bases; bases with no gene match: 11. The germline CDR1 and CDR2 sequences are SNHLY and FYNNEI. This CDR3 contains 17 residues. CDR3 region: CASSEERLADFSYEQYF. The CDR3 DNA follows: TGTGCCAGCAGTGAGGAGCGGCTAGCGGACTTCTCCTACGAGCAGTACTTC.

The rearrangement joins TRBV27 to TRBJ2-3; no definite D call. This CDR3 contains 16 residues. V dropped 6 bases and J dropped 0 bases, with 16 bases sitting between them. The V gene's germline CDR1 is MNHEY and CDR2 SMNVEV (reference sequence). The CDR3 DNA reads TGTGCCAGCAGCCGTATCAGTGACATTAGCACAGATACGCAGTATTTT. It specifies CASSRISDISTDTQYF.

The chain is built from TRBV27 and TRBJ2-7; 10 nucleotides agree with TRBD2. The germline gives CDR1 MNHEY, CDR2 SMNVEV (reference sequence). Trimming took 3 bases from V and 0 from J; bases not matched to a gene: 5. The CDR3 loop spans 16 amino acids. The CDR3 loop reads CASSFGSGRSSYEQYF. The CDR3 DNA reads as TGTGCCAGCAGTTTCGGTAGCGGGAGGAGCTCCTACGAGCAGTACTTC.

This chain joins TRBV19 and TRBJ1-5; D is perhaps TRBD1 (6 bases). V was clipped by 5 bases and J by 4 bases, with 15 bases between them. CDR3 size: 15 residues. CDR1 and CDR2 (germline): LNHDA, SQIVND (reference sequence). The CDR3 spells CASSSPDSLNQPQHF. The DNA for the CDR3 is TGTGCCAGTAGTTCCCCGGACAGCTTAAATCAGCCCCAGCATTTT.

This clone has a handful of counts. The chain recombines TRBV2 with TRBJ1-2; the match to TRBD1 covers 8 bases. The junction had 6 bases not matched to a gene; V was cut back by 5 bases and J by 4 bases. CDR3 length: 14 residues. Germline assignment: CDR1 SNHLY and CDR2 FYNNEI. The CDR3 loop is CASSPAGTGYGYTF. CDR3 bases: TGTGCCAGCAGTCCCGCAGGGACAGGCTATGGCTACACCTTC.